Included here is one T cell receptor (beta chain) sequence, with context. Its cognate antigen is unknown. The repertoire was sequenced with immunoSEQ multiplex PCR; TCRdb's copy has only in-frame clones and lacks some. Of 55,000 to 70,000 clones in the sample, around 91% are singletons; the top ten hold around 2.5%. The data were obtained in a study of graft-versus-host responses after intestinal transplantation. For the study at large: Multivisceral, liver-intestinal, or isolated intestinal grafts went to recipients.

Study observations and caveats: Patients with graft-donor T cell macrochimerism had high graft-versus-host to host-versus-graft clonal ratios in allografts.

There are 13 residues in the CDR3. CDR1 is LNHDA and CDR2 is SQIVND in the germline V gene (reference sequence). Trimming cost V 6 bases and J 4 bases; bases outside gene matches: 4. This TCR came from a human patient who received an intestinal transplant, so some T cells may come from the graft donor. The starting material was PBMCs, obtained about 120 days after intestinal transplantation. V usage is TRBV19 and J usage is TRBJ1-1, with TRBD1 matching 8 bases. CDR3 DNA: TGTGCCAGTAGCCACACAGGGGGCACTGAAGCTTTCTTT. Protein product: CASSHTGGTEAFF. The full variable domain, with the rest looked up from reference TRBV19 and TRBJ1-1, is DGGITQSPKYLFRKEGQNVTLSCEQNLNHDAMYWYRQDPGQGLRLIYYSQIVNDFQKGDIAEGYSVSREKKESFPLTVTSAQKNPTAFYLCASSHTGGTEAFFGQGTRLTVV.